This note documents a single T cell receptor beta chain sequence. Its antigen remains unknown. This sample was taken from a study of shared clonotypes between healthy human individuals. Study background: Participating donors consisted of two women and a few men aged 18 to 49. Each donor had three CD4 naive, three CD4 memory, two CD8 naive and one CD8 memory plate. Overall study findings and caveats: Sampling covered blood only; tissue repertoires likely differ.

Germline loops: CDR1 SNHLY, CDR2 FYNNEI. The CDR3 is 13 residues long. V lost 7 bases to trimming and J lost 4 bases, with 8 bases between them. Only in-frame clones appear in the TCRdb table, and some are missing; sequencing was by immunoSEQ multiplex PCR. The sample carries under 600,000 clones, approximately 95% recorded once. Healthy HIV-negative adults without recent acute infections or vaccinations served as donors. The sequencing input was naive CD4+ T cells sorted from blood. Indicated subset: CD45RA+ positively selected. This sequence joins TRBV2 and TRBJ2-6; tentatively, D is TRBD2 (6 bases). This TCR came from a woman in her twenties or thirties in good health. The CDR3 nucleotides are TGTGCCAGCACGGGGGTCGGGGCCAACGTCCTGACTTTC. Protein: CASTGVGANVLTF.